The entry below gives a single T cell receptor (beta chain) sequence along with its context. Its antigen is still unknown. This specimen comes from a study of cytomegalovirus exposure and HLA in healthy donors. Study results and caveats: As a later analysis revealed, most CMV-associated TCR beta chains appeared HLA-restricted. Presence/absence analyses rested on an assumption that sequencing depth was roughly uniform across donors. Associated with cytomegalovirus, according to the listing, were approximately 160 TCR beta chains.

The PCR made use of 60 Vbeta and 13 Jbeta primers. The repertoire was sequenced with immunoSEQ multiplex PCR; TCRdb's copy has only in-frame clones and lacks some. The table has 85,000 to 120,000 clones, approximately 85% seen once. The CDR3 loop spans 14 amino acids. Germline V gene lookup returns CDR1 MNHNS and CDR2 SASEGT. Trimming removed 0 bases from V and 6 bases from J, with 11 bases in between. The gene calls are TRBV6-1 and TRBJ2-5, with D perhaps TRBD2 (6 bases). Sequencing was carried out using PBMCs. This TCR was sampled from a man in his fifties or sixties in good health and CMV-seronegative. The CDR3 here is CASSEAETRKTQYF. The DNA for the CDR3 is TGTGCCAGCAGTGAAGCGGAGACTAGGAAGACCCAGTACTTC.